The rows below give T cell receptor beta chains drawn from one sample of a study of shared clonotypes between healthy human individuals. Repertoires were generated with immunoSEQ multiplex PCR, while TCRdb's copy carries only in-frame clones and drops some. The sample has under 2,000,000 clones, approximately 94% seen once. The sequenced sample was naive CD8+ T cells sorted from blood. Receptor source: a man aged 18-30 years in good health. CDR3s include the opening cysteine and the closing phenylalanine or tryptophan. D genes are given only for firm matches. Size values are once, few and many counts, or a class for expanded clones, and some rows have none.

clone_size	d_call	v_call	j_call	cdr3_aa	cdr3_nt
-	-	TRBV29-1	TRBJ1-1	CSVTTRNEAFF	TGCAGCGTTACCACCCGCAATGAAGCTTTCTTT
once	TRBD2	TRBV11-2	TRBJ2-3	CASSQIPSGGRDTQYF	TGTGCCAGCAGCCAGATTCCTAGCGGGGGTCGAGATACGCAGTATTTT
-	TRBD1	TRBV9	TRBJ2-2	CASSGYRGPELFF	TGTGCCAGCAGCGGATACAGGGGGCCGGAGCTGTTTTTT
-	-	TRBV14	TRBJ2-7	CASSQVESGPSYEQYF	TGTGCCAGCAGCCAAGTAGAAAGCGGACCCTCCTACGAGCAGTACTTC
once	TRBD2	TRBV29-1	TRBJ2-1	CSVKGLAGGSEQFF	TGCAGCGTTAAAGGACTAGCGGGCGGCAGCGAGCAGTTCTTC
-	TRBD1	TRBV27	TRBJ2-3	CASWVRGRPDTQYF	TGTGCCAGCTGGGTCAGGGGGCGTCCAGATACGCAGTATTTT
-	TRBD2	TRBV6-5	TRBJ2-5	CASSYSGRAEDETQYF	TGTGCCAGCAGTTATAGCGGGAGGGCAGAGGACGAGACCCAGTACTTC
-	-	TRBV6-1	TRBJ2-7	CASSYDYEQYF	TGTGCCAGCAGTTACGACTACGAGCAGTACTTC
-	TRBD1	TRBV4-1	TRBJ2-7	CASSRRQGGYEQYF	TGCGCCAGCAGCAGGCGACAGGGGGGCTACGAGCAGTACTTC
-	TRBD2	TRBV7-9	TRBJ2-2	CASSFSLTSGRALAGELFF	TGTGCCAGCAGCTTTAGCCTGACTAGCGGGAGGGCCTTGGCCGGGGAGCTGTTTTTT
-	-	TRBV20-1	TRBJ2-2	CSARYGTELFF	TGCAGTGCTAGATACGGCACTGAGCTGTTTTTT
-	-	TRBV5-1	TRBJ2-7	CASSPTPSYEQYF	TGCGCCAGCAGCCCGACACCCTCCTACGAGCAGTACTTC
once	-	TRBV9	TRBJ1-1	CASSAPPGLVAFF	TGTGCCAGCAGCGCTCCGCCTGGCTTGGTAGCTTTCTTT
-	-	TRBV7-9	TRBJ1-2	CASSPSTNPLRYGYTF	TGTGCCAGCAGCCCGTCGACAAACCCGCTTCGGTATGGCTACACCTTC
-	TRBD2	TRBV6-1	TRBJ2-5	CASSEQLAGVSKETQYF	TGTGCCAGCAGTGAACAACTAGCGGGAGTCAGTAAAGAGACCCAGTACTTC
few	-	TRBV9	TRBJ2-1	CASSVGVYNEQFF	TGTGCCAGCAGCGTAGGGGTCTACAATGAGCAGTTCTTC
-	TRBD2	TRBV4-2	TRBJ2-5	CASRDGLAGGETQYF	TGTGCCAGCAGAGACGGACTAGCGGGGGGAGAGACCCAGTACTTC
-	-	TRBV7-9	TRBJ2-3	CASRDTGDTQYF	TGTGCCAGCAGGGACACTGGAGATACGCAGTATTTT
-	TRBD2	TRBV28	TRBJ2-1	CASSFRRGLAPPGQFF	TGTGCCAGCAGTTTTCGTAGAGGACTAGCCCCGCCAGGGCAGTTCTTC
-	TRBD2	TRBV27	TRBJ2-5	CASSLILAGGGETQYF	TGTGCCAGCAGTTTGATTCTAGCGGGGGGGGGAGAGACCCAGTACTTC
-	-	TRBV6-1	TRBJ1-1	CASSDWGGDSYTEAFF	TGTGCCAGCAGTGATTGGGGTGGCGACTCGTACACTGAAGCTTTCTTT
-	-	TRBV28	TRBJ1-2	CASSLRGPNYGYTF	TGTGCCAGCAGTTTGCGCGGGCCTAACTATGGCTACACCTTC
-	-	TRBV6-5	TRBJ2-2	CASSLGTPGELFF	TGTGCCAGCAGTTTAGGGACCCCCGGGGAGCTGTTTTTT
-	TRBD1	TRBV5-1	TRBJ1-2	CASSWTGTGPPYGYTF	TGCGCCAGCAGCTGGACCGGGACAGGGCCCCCCTATGGCTACACCTTC
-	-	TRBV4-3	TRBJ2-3	CASSQSVFSVDTQYF	TGCGCCAGCAGCCAAAGCGTCTTTTCCGTAGATACGCAGTATTTT
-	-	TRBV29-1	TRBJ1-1	CSVEEYGGTKPEAFF	TGCAGCGTTGAAGAGTATGGGGGGACAAAACCTGAAGCTTTCTTT
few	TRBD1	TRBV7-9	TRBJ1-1	CASSFDRVNTEAFF	TGTGCCAGCAGCTTCGACAGGGTGAACACTGAAGCTTTCTTT
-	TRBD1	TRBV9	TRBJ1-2	CASSPGTDNYGYTF	TGTGCCAGCAGCCCGGGGACAGACAACTATGGCTACACCTTC
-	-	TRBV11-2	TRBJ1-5	CASSLAYNSNQPQHF	TGTGCCAGCAGTCTCGCCTACAATAGCAATCAGCCCCAGCATTTT
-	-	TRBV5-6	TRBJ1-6	CASSSLGGNNSPLHF	TGTGCCAGCAGCTCCCTCGGGGGTAATAATTCACCCCTCCACTTT
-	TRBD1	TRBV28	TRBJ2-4	CASSFRTGGPKNIQYF	TGTGCCAGCAGTTTCCGGACAGGGGGCCCCAAAAACATTCAGTACTTC
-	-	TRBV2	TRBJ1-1	CASSEGRLNTEAFF	TGTGCCAGCAGTGAAGGCAGATTGAACACTGAAGCTTTCTTT
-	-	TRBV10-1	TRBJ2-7	CASSEMGYEQYF	TGCGCCAGCAGTGAGATGGGGTACGAGCAGTACTTC
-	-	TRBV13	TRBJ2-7	CASSADGGGSYEQYF	TGTGCCAGCAGCGCGGACGGCGGAGGGTCCTACGAGCAGTACTTC
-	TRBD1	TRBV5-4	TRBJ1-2	CASSYGTGVFGYTF	TGTGCCAGCAGCTACGGGACAGGGGTTTTTGGCTACACCTTC
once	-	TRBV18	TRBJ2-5	CASSPADREGQETQYF	TGTGCCAGCTCACCAGCGGACAGGGAGGGTCAAGAGACCCAGTACTTC
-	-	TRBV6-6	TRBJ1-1	CATPMGGNTEAFF	TGTGCCACTCCTATGGGAGGGAACACTGAAGCTTTCTTT
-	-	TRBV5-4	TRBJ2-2	CASSLGDTTGELFF	TGTGCCAGCAGCCTTGGTGACACCACCGGGGAGCTGTTTTTT
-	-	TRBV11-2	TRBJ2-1	CASSLDFATGEQFF	TGTGCCAGCAGCTTAGATTTCGCGACCGGTGAGCAGTTCTTC
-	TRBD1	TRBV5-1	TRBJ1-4	CASSRTGTGGADNEKLFF	TGCGCCAGCAGCCGCACCGGGACAGGGGGCGCGGATAATGAAAAACTGTTTTTT
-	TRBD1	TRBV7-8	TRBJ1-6	CASSISGTGSSYNSPLHF	TGTGCCAGCAGCATATCCGGGACAGGGAGCTCCTATAATTCACCCCTCCACTTT
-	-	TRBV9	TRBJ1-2	CASSAAGRFGYGYTF	TGTGCCAGCAGCGCCGCGGGACGGTTCGGCTATGGCTACACCTTC
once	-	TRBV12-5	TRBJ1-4	CATPGPRQINEKLFF	TGTGCTACCCCCGGACCTCGACAGATCAATGAAAAACTGTTTTTT
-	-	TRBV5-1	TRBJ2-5	CASSLAFGGPVETQYF	TGCGCCAGCAGCTTGGCCTTTGGGGGTCCGGTGGAGACCCAGTACTTC
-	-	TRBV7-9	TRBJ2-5	CASSSSGWETQYF	TGTGCCAGCAGCTCATCTGGGTGGGAGACCCAGTACTTC
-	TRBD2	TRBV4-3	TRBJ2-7	CASSQEWTGGFPYEQYF	TGCGCCAGCAGCCAAGAATGGACGGGAGGATTCCCCTACGAGCAGTACTTC
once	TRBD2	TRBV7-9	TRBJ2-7	CASSPGLAGPSSYEQYF	TGTGCCAGCAGCCCCGGACTAGCGGGGCCGAGCTCCTACGAGCAGTACTTC
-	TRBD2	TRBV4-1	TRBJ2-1	CASSQGLGTSGDNEQFF	TGCGCCAGCAGCCAAGGCCTAGGGACTAGCGGGGACAATGAGCAGTTCTTC
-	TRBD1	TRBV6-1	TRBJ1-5	CASSTTGLRQPQHF	TGTGCCAGCAGTACGACAGGGCTGCGTCAGCCCCAGCATTTT